These T cell receptor beta chains were read from a single sample in a study of blood T cell repertoires in COVID-19. TCRdb's table, derived via immunoSEQ multiplex PCR, lists solely in-frame clones and lacks some. The sample carries some 190,000 clones, about 88% recorded once. Sequenced sample: peripheral blood. The receptors come from a middle-aged woman who had recovered from COVID-19. Each CDR3 is given with its conserved first and last residue.

j_call | v_call | cdr3_aa
TRBJ2-2 | TRBV7-6 | CASSLMGLAGVNGELFF
TRBJ2-5 | TRBV6-4 | CASSYFVVDRGGETQYF
TRBJ2-5 | TRBV19 | CASTQSPLGQGETQYF
TRBJ1-3 | TRBV27 | CASSPTGSSGNTIYF
TRBJ2-3 | TRBV6-2/TRBV6-3 | CASSYVAGVGTDTQYF
TRBJ2-2 | TRBV27 | CASSLAGANTGELFF
TRBJ2-3 | TRBV3-1/TRBV3-2 | CASSRRTSGTTDTQYF
TRBJ2-7 | TRBV2 | CASSVTPSYEQYF
TRBJ2-1 | TRBV5-1 | CASSLGSGAYNEQFF
TRBJ2-7 | TRBV5-1 | CASSLDQGTYEQYF